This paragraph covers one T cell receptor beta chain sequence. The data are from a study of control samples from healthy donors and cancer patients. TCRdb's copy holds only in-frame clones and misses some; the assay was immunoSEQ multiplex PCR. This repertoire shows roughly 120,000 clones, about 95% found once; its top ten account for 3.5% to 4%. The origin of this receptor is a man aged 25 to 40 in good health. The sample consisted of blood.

Here the CDR3 DNA reads TGTGCCAGCGGTTCAGCAGGGGGAACTGAAGCTTTCTTT. It codes for CASGSAGGTEAFF. The chain is built from TRBV7-9 and TRBJ1-1; 7 positions agree with TRBD1. The germline CDR1 and CDR2 sequences are SEHNR and FQNEAQ (reference sequence). The V gene end was trimmed by 8 bases and the J gene end by 5 bases; junction bases not matched to a gene: 8. This CDR3 has 13 amino acids.